This entry concerns a single T cell receptor (beta chain). This PCR relied on a set of 60 Vbeta primers and 13 Jbeta primers. Profiling relied on immunoSEQ multiplex PCR, and the TCRdb table lists in-frame clones only, not all of them. The sample yields about 110,000 clones, approximately 76% seen once. The entry originates in a study of cytomegalovirus exposure and HLA in healthy donors. Study-wide background: Within the Caucasian-associated ancestry cluster were more than 75% of the 350 to 400 genotyped donors.

CDR1 and CDR2 (germline): MNHEY, SMNVEV (reference sequence). This CDR3 is built from 14 residues. V was pared by 4 bases and J by 5 bases, with 4 bases of the junction left unmatched. The material sequenced was PBMCs. The origin of this receptor is a woman aged 45-59 years in good health and CMV-seropositive. The rearrangement links TRBV27 to TRBJ2-7; 11 bases map to TRBD2. The CDR3 spells CASSSGTSGNEQYF. The CDR3 region has the DNA TGTGCCAGCAGTTCCGGGACTAGCGGCAACGAGCAGTACTTC.